A single sample gave rise to the 12 T cell receptor beta chains below, sequenced in a study of blood T cell repertoires in COVID-19. Clones were sequenced by immunoSEQ multiplex PCR, and TCRdb holds only the in-frame ones, with some missing. The sample has 250,000 to 300,000 clones, 89% seen once. Sequencing was done on a sample of peripheral blood. The origin of the receptors is a woman aged 55-69 years with acute or convalescent COVID-19.

The chain is built from TRBV5-4 and TRBJ2-5; 8 bases line up with TRBD1. V trimming: 0 bases; J trimming: 5 bases; junction bases outside the gene matches: 6. Germline assignment: CDR1 SGHNT and CDR2 YYREEE (reference sequence). The CDR3 has 15 amino acids. Here the CDR3 reads CASSLVQGAGETQYF. CDR3 DNA sequence: TGTGCCAGCAGCTTGGTTCAGGGGGCCGGGGAGACCCAGTACTTC.

The rearrangement uses TRBV5-1 and TRBJ1-1; a possible D gene is TRBD1 (5 bases). Per the germline V gene, CDR1 is SGHRS and CDR2 is YFSETQ. V lost 0 bases and J 1 base, leaving 10 bases between the germline ends. The CDR3 extends over 15 amino acids. CDR3 sequence: CASSLEVRGNTEAFF. In DNA, the CDR3 is TGCGCCAGCAGCTTGGAGGTAAGGGGGAACACTGAAGCTTTCTTT. The whole variable domain, remainder taken from reference TRBV5-1 and TRBJ1-1, is KAGVTQTPRYLIKTRGQQVTLSCSPISGHRSVSWYQQTPGQGLQFLFEYFSETQRNKGNFPGRFSGRQFSNSRSEMNVSTLELGDSALYLCASSLEVRGNTEAFFGQGTRLTVV.

The count of this clone is one. The rearrangement links TRBV18 to TRBJ2-7; D remains unclear. From germline, CDR1 is KGHSH and CDR2 LQKENI. The ends were cut back, 0 bases at V and 5 bases at J, with 11 bases in the middle. The CDR3 extends over 14 amino acids. The CDR3 protein is CASSPPTGSDEQYF. The CDR3 DNA follows: TGTGCCAGCTCACCACCGACCGGGTCGGACGAGCAGTACTTC.

V is TRBV7-3 and J is TRBJ2-5, with TRBD2 identical over 9 bases. The CDR3 length is 18 residues. V was pared by 5 bases and J by 3 bases, with 16 bases of the junction left unmatched. Per germline, CDR1 SGHTA and CDR2 FQGTGA. The CDR3 loop reads CASSPRGPGGGAEETQYF. The CDR3, as DNA: TGTGCCAGCAGCCCCCGGGGCCCCGGCGGGGGGGCCGAAGAGACCCAGTACTTC.

This clone turned up a few times. The rearrangement links TRBV5-1 to TRBJ1-1, with 7 bases matching TRBD1. Germline V lookup: CDR1 SGHRS, CDR2 YFSETQ. This CDR3 spans 14 amino acids. J was trimmed by 1 base and V by 5 bases; bases with no gene match: 5. The CDR3 spells CASRSGQQNTEAFF. CDR3 DNA sequence: TGCGCCAGCAGATCGGGACAGCAGAACACTGAAGCTTTCTTT.

This sequence joins TRBV5-4 and TRBJ1-1, with TRBD1 matching 7 bases. The CDR3 has 14 amino acids. The germline gives CDR1 SGHNT, CDR2 YYREEE (reference sequence). The junction had 8 bases not matched to a gene; V was cut back by 4 bases and J by 5 bases. CDR3 DNA: TGTGCCAGCAGCCCGACAGGGAGGTTAACTGAAGCTTTCTTT. Its protein is CASSPTGRLTEAFF.

The J gene is TRBJ2-7, the V gene TRBV5-1, with TRBD2 matching 7 bases. The CDR3 runs to 15 residues. Germline trimming cut 2 bases from V and 1 base from J; bases unmatched to any gene: 6. Germline V gene sequence: CDR1 SGHRS, CDR2 YFSETQ. Here the CDR3 reads CASSFRSGESYEQYF. CDR3 bases: TGCGCCAGCAGCTTTAGGAGCGGGGAGTCCTACGAGCAGTACTTC.

The V call is TRBV4-3, the J call TRBJ2-1; no reliable D call. The CDR3 consists of 14 residues. The germline V and J ends were trimmed by 0 bases and 6 bases, with 9 bases remaining between them. CDR1 LGHNA and CDR2 YSLEER come from the germline V gene. The CDR3 is CASSQESVFNEQFF. CDR3 sequence (DNA): TGCGCCAGCAGCCAAGAATCGGTATTCAATGAGCAGTTCTTC.

The rearrangement joins TRBV6-2 or TRBV6-3 to TRBJ1-1; D is possibly TRBD1 (6 bases). V was shortened by 6 bases and J by 4 bases, with 9 bases between the two germline ends. From germline, CDR1 is MNHEY and CDR2 SVGEGT. This CDR3 is 12 amino acids long. CDR3 protein: CASSRGSTEAFF. The CDR3 DNA is TGTGCCAGCAGCAGGGGTAGCACTGAAGCTTTCTTT.

CDR3 sequence: CASRQEQGILGAQHF. For the CDR3, the DNA is TGTGCCAGCAGGCAGGAACAGGGGATTCTCGGAGCCCAGCATTTT. The chain couples TRBV6-5 to TRBJ1-5; TRBD1 matches 7 bases. Germline CDR1 is MNHEY and CDR2 is SVGAGI. V shed 6 bases and J 11 bases; nucleotides not matched to a gene: 16. The CDR3 loop spans 15 amino acids.

The rearrangement joins TRBV21-1 to TRBJ1-5; the table gives TRBD1 as D, unverified against the DNA. TRBV21-1 is noted as a pseudogene. This CDR3 has 15 residues. Here the CDR3 reads CASSKGQASNQPQHF. For the CDR3, the DNA is TGTGCCAGCAGCAAAGGGCAGGCCAGCAATCAGCCCCAGCATTTT.

This clone occurred once. This chain joins TRBV4-3 and TRBJ1-2; 9 bases fit TRBD1. V was clipped by 4 bases and J by 8 bases; unmatched bases: 8. Germline V CDR1 and CDR2: LGHNA, YSLEER. CDR3 length: 14 residues. In nucleotides, the CDR3 is TGCGCCAGCAGCCCTCGACAGGGGGGAACCGGCTACACCTTC. Translating it yields CASSPRQGGTGYTF.